One and the same sample provided the 30 T cell receptor beta chains below, sequenced in a study of blood T cell repertoires in COVID-19. Clones were sequenced by immunoSEQ multiplex PCR, and TCRdb holds only the in-frame ones, with some missing. The sample holds approximately 210,000 clones, roughly 94% seen once. Sequencing input: peripheral blood. These receptors all come from a young man with COVID-19, enrolled during active disease.

This chain links TRBV6-5 with TRBJ1-6; D may be TRBD1 (6 bases). From germline, CDR1 is MNHEY and CDR2 SVGAGI. V dropped 10 bases and J dropped 8 bases, with 18 bases sitting between them. This CDR3 is 14 amino acids long. As DNA, the CDR3 is TGTGCCAACCCAAAAAGGGGGGGGCATTCACCCCTCCACTTT. This codes for CANPKRGGHSPLHF.

This clone appeared a single time. V usage is TRBV2 and J usage is TRBJ1-4, with D maybe TRBD1 (6 bases). This CDR3 has 14 residues. Looked up from germline, CDR1 is SNHLY and CDR2 is FYNNEI. Trimming pared 6 bases from V and 5 bases from J, leaving 13 bases between. CDR3 DNA sequence: TGTGCCAGCAGGGGTCAGAGGGGGAATGAAAAACTGTTTTTT. Translating it yields CASRGQRGNEKLFF.

This rearrangement joins TRBV3-1 (or the pseudogene TRBV3-2) to TRBJ1-6; 8 bases are shared with TRBD1. The V segment lost 6 bases and the J segment 10 bases; nucleotides outside the gene matches: 8. From germline, CDR1 is LGHDT and CDR2 YNNKEL (reference sequence). The CDR3 consists of 14 residues. CDR3 loop: CASREDRGTSPLHF. As DNA, the CDR3 is TGTGCCAGCAGGGAAGACAGGGGAACATCACCCCTCCACTTT.

This chain joins TRBV20-1 and TRBJ1-4; 8 bases map to TRBD1. V lost 3 bases and J lost 7; bases outside the gene matches: 10. Per the germline V gene, CDR1 is DFQATT and CDR2 is SNEGSKA (reference sequence). The CDR3 is 15 residues long. CDR3: CSASGQGARVEKLFF. The CDR3 bases are TGCAGTGCTAGTGGCCAGGGGGCGCGGGTTGAAAAACTGTTTTTT.

This rearrangement joins TRBV5-1 to TRBJ2-1, with 9 bases that match TRBD1. The germline V gene encodes CDR1 SGHRS and CDR2 YFSETQ. The ends lost 1 base at V and 1 base at J; junction bases unmatched: 6. The CDR3 has 17 amino acids. The CDR3 region is CASSLYTGTGSYNEQFF. Written as DNA, the CDR3 is TGCGCCAGCAGCTTGTACACGGGGACAGGGTCCTACAATGAGCAGTTCTTC.

The chain has TRBV28 and TRBJ1-2; D not certain. With 4 bases removed from V and 5 bases from J, the gap between germline ends came to 8 bases. Germline CDR1 reads MDHEN; CDR2 reads SYDVKM. The CDR3 covers 12 residues. CDR3 amino acids: CASSSAGYGYTF. The CDR3 nucleotides read TGTGCCAGCAGTTCGGCGGGGTATGGCTACACCTTC.

The chain recombines TRBV30 with TRBJ1-3, with 8 bases lining up with TRBD1. V lost 1 base, J lost 5 bases, and 7 bases stayed unmatched. The CDR3 has 15 amino acids. Germline-derived CDR1 and CDR2 are GTSNPN and SVGIG (reference sequence). CDR3 residues: CAWSEGQADRNTIYF. In DNA form, the CDR3 reads TGTGCCTGGAGTGAGGGACAGGCTGATAGAAACACCATATATTTT.

The V and J genes are TRBV10-3 and TRBJ2-7; 9 bases line up with TRBD1. The germline CDR1 and CDR2 sequences are ENHRY and SYGVKD. CDR3 length equals 16 residues. V lost 6 bases to trimming and J lost 3 bases; unmatched junction nucleotides: 12. CDR3 in DNA: TGTGCCATCAGCGACGTAGAGGGACAGGGACGCTACGAGCAGTACTTC. Its translation: CAISDVEGQGRYEQYF.

CDR3 nucleotide sequence: TGTGCCAGCAGCCCTCGCCTCGGGGCAGGGGCGACCTATAATTCACCCCTCCACTTT. It yields the protein CASSPRLGAGATYNSPLHF. The gene calls are TRBV9 and TRBJ1-6; maybe TRBD1 (6 bases). The CDR3 has 19 residues. V lost 4 bases to trimming and J lost 2 bases, with 22 bases between them. CDR1 is SGDLS, CDR2 YYNGEE, per germline.

The chain carries TRBV3-1 (or the pseudogene TRBV3-2) and TRBJ2-5; TRBD2 might be the D (5 bases). Trimming removed 7 bases at V and 5 bases at J, with 17 bases between. CDR1 and CDR2 from the germline V gene are LGHDT and YNNKEL (reference sequence). The CDR3 covers 14 residues. The CDR3 sequence: CASISRGIGETQYF. The CDR3 nucleotides read TGTGCCAGCATTTCACGGGGTATAGGGGAGACCCAGTACTTC.

V usage is TRBV7-9 and J usage is TRBJ2-1; TRBD2 aligns across 11 bases. The germline CDR1 and CDR2 sequences are SEHNR and FQNEAQ (reference sequence). There are 14 residues in the CDR3. V shed 5 bases, J shed 8 bases, and the junction held 5 bases outside the gene matches. This CDR3 is CASSNSGGADEQFF. The CDR3 DNA reads TGTGCCAGCAGCAATAGCGGGGGGGCCGATGAGCAGTTCTTC.

The J gene is TRBJ1-2, the V gene TRBV19; D ambiguous. Trimming stripped 6 bases from V and 4 bases from J, with 12 bases between. CDR3 length: 13 residues. The germline gives CDR1 LNHDA, CDR2 SQIVND (reference sequence). The DNA of the CDR3 is TGTGCCAGTAGAAAGGAGGGCAGCTATGGCTACACCTTC. Translation gives CASRKEGSYGYTF.

This chain joins TRBV6-5 and TRBJ2-7, with 9 bases identical to TRBD1. This CDR3 comprises 14 residues. CDR1 and CDR2 (germline): MNHEY, SVGAGI. V lost 5 bases to trimming and J lost 6 bases; unmatched junction nucleotides: 8. The CDR3 DNA sequence: TGTGCCAGCAGTCCGGTACAGGGGGCCGGCGAGCAGTACTTC. This sequence encodes CASSPVQGAGEQYF.

The chain has TRBV7-9 and TRBJ1-1; TRBD1 is a possible D gene (5 bases). The CDR3 totals 19 residues. V was trimmed by 10 bases and J by 1 base, leaving 31 bases between them. CDR1 SEHNR and CDR2 FQNEAQ come from the germline V gene (reference sequence). Here the CDR3 DNA reads TGTGCCACCCTCTCAAAGGTTAGGGGCCCAGGATCCTGGAACACTGAAGCTTTCTTT. Protein product: CATLSKVRGPGSWNTEAFF.

This chain links TRBV5-1 with TRBJ1-2, with TRBD1 matching over 7 bases. V was pared by 0 bases and J by 3 bases, with 2 bases of the junction left unmatched. CDR1 is SGHRS and CDR2 is YFSETQ in the germline V gene. This CDR3 contains 14 residues. The CDR3: CASSLGQGYYGYTF. DNA for the CDR3: TGCGCCAGCAGCTTGGGACAGGGATACTATGGCTACACCTTC.

J is TRBJ2-3 and V is TRBV5-1; D ambiguous. Germline values: CDR1 SGHRS, CDR2 YFSETQ. The V and J ends lost 4 bases and 6 bases respectively, with 15 bases between them. This CDR3 comprises 14 residues. The CDR3 DNA follows: TGCGCCAGCAGCGTATCCCCGCCTAGGGATACGCAGTATTTT. Translating gives CASSVSPPRDTQYF.

This chain links TRBV2 with TRBJ2-2, with 7 bases lining up with TRBD2. With 6 bases clipped from V and 4 bases from J, the junction kept 11 bases outside the gene matches. Germline V gene sequence: CDR1 SNHLY, CDR2 FYNNEI. The CDR3 is made up of 16 amino acids. CDR3 nucleotide sequence: TGTGCCAGCAGGGGGACTACCCATACTGTCACCGGGGAGCTGTTTTTT. As protein: CASRGTTHTVTGELFF.

In its sample, this clone was seen once. The chain has TRBV3-1 (or the pseudogene TRBV3-2) and TRBJ2-7, with TRBD1 as a possible D gene (5 bases). The V end was cut by 4 bases, the J end by 4 bases, with 14 bases between. Per germline, CDR1 LGHDT and CDR2 YNNKEL (reference sequence). The CDR3 is 14 amino acids. In nucleotides, the CDR3 is TGTGCCAGCAGCCTATCAGGGTCCGGGTACGAGCAGTACTTC. The encoded protein is CASSLSGSGYEQYF.

V usage is TRBV14 and J usage is TRBJ1-2, with unresolved D. Looked up from germline, CDR1 is SGHDN and CDR2 is FVKESK. The CDR3 loop spans 15 amino acids. V was cut by 4 bases and J by 4 bases, with 16 bases left in between. The CDR3 DNA reads TGTGCCAGCAGCCTTCCCGGGTTGGGTGGCTATGGCTACACCTTC. Amino acid sequence: CASSLPGLGGYGYTF.

The chain links TRBV11-1 to TRBJ1-1; no clear D gene. The CDR3 is made up of 15 amino acids. Germline V CDR1 and CDR2: SGHAT, FQDESV (reference sequence). Trimming cost V 5 bases and J 0 bases, with 13 bases left between them. Here the CDR3 DNA reads TGTGCCAGCAGCCCCAAGACTGATATGAACACTGAAGCTTTCTTT. Its translation is CASSPKTDMNTEAFF.

The chain carries TRBV7-9 and TRBJ1-1; a weak D match, TRBD1 (5 bases). Trimming cost V 0 bases and J 5 bases, with 13 bases left between them. This CDR3 contains 15 residues. CDR1 is SEHNR, CDR2 FQNEAQ, per germline (reference sequence). The CDR3 reads CASSLARSGWTEAFF. CDR3 DNA sequence: TGTGCCAGCAGCTTAGCGAGGTCAGGGTGGACTGAAGCTTTCTTT.

The rearrangement links TRBV29-1 to TRBJ1-1; D is uncertain. The germline V gene has CDR1 SQVTM and CDR2 ANQGSEA. V was trimmed by 6 bases and J by 3 bases, leaving 8 bases between them. The CDR3 is 11 residues long. The CDR3 region is CSVRDDTEAFF. The CDR3 DNA follows: TGCAGCGTGAGGGATGACACTGAAGCTTTCTTT.

The rearrangement links TRBV7-9 to TRBJ2-7, with TRBD2 as a possible D gene (5 bases). V was shortened by 3 bases and J by 2 bases, with 17 bases between the two germline ends. This CDR3 region has 16 residues. The germline gives CDR1 SEHNR, CDR2 FQNEAQ (reference sequence). Here the CDR3 DNA reads TGTGCCAGCAGCTTTCCCAACGGAGGAGATCCCTACGAGCAGTACTTC. Its protein is CASSFPNGGDPYEQYF.

V and J are TRBV10-2 and TRBJ1-2; perhaps TRBD1 as D (5 bases). The CDR3 is made up of 14 amino acids. In germline, CDR1 is WSHSY, CDR2 SAAADI. V lost 2 bases, J lost 4 bases, and 11 bases lay in between. CDR3 coding DNA: TGCGCCAGCAGTGAGAAGGGGCCAGTCTATGGCTACACCTTC. Translating gives CASSEKGPVYGYTF.

This clone was recorded a few times. DNA for the CDR3: TGTGCCAGCTCACCCACGGGACAGGGCCACGGGGAGCTGTTTTTT. Its translation is CASSPTGQGHGELFF. V is TRBV18 and J is TRBJ2-2, with 9 bases fitting TRBD1. V was clipped by 3 bases and J by 7 bases; unmatched bases: 6. This CDR3 has 15 residues. Per germline, CDR1 KGHSH and CDR2 LQKENI.

This clone was observed a single time. The CDR3 sequence: CASIEASGGYNEQFF. The CDR3 DNA sequence: TGCGCCAGCATCGAGGCTAGCGGGGGTTACAATGAGCAGTTCTTC. This chain uses TRBV5-1 with TRBJ2-1; TRBD2 matches 10 bases. The ends lost 6 bases at V and 4 bases at J; junction bases unmatched: 7. CDR3 length: 15 amino acids. Looked up from germline, CDR1 is SGHRS and CDR2 is YFSETQ.

This chain uses TRBV27 with TRBJ1-2; 9 nucleotides match TRBD1. CDR1 is MNHEY, CDR2 SMNVEV, per germline (reference sequence). Unmatched junction bases numbered 15, after V lost 3 bases and J lost 4 bases. CDR3 size: 18 residues. The CDR3 here is CASSFQTGTGISSYGYTF. CDR3 sequence (DNA): TGTGCCAGCAGTTTTCAAACCGGGACAGGGATCTCCAGCTATGGCTACACCTTC.

This clone was found a few times. This sequence joins TRBV6-1 and TRBJ1-2; no reliable D call. The CDR3 has 15 residues. Trimming shortened V by 1 base and J by 0 bases, and 9 bases separated the two germline ends. Germline-derived CDR1 and CDR2 are MNHNS and SASEGT. The CDR3 DNA is TGTGCCAGCAGTGAAGGGTCGGTAGCTAACTATGGCTACACCTTC. It is translated as CASSEGSVANYGYTF.

The J gene is TRBJ1-4, the V gene TRBV19; the D gene is possibly TRBD1 (6 bases). This CDR3 has 14 amino acids. The germline gives CDR1 LNHDA, CDR2 SQIVND (reference sequence). V dropped 7 bases and J dropped 2 bases, with 11 bases sitting between them. CDR3 protein: CASNPTGTNEKLFF. For the CDR3, the DNA is TGTGCCAGTAACCCTACAGGGACTAATGAAAAACTGTTTTTT. The full variable domain, with the rest looked up from reference TRBV19 and TRBJ1-4, is DGGITQSPKYLFRKEGQNVTLSCEQNLNHDAMYWYRQDPGQGLRLIYYSQIVNDFQKGDIAEGYSVSREKKESFPLTVTSAQKNPTAFYLCASNPTGTNEKLFFGSGTQLSVL.

The chain is built from TRBV18 and TRBJ2-7, with D possibly TRBD2 on 6 matching bases. V dropped 3 bases and J dropped 4 bases, with 10 bases sitting between them. This CDR3 is built from 13 residues. The germline CDR1 and CDR2 sequences are KGHSH and LQKENI. CDR3 sequence reads: CASSPSGLYEQYF. CDR3 DNA sequence: TGTGCCAGCTCACCCTCTGGACTATACGAGCAGTACTTC.